One sample yielded the 20 T cell receptor beta chains listed below, sequenced in a study of CD8+ T cells in alopecia areata. RNA was isolated and reverse transcribed to cDNA, the sequencing template. Profiled with immunoSEQ multiplex PCR; TCRdb holds only in-frame clones, not every one. The sample shows 120,000 or so clones, 50% to 60% of them seen only once. Specimen: CD4+ T cells sorted from blood, collected at week 0. The receptors were gathered from a human donor with alopecia areata.

The chain has TRBV18 and TRBJ1-1; D is unresolved. CDR3 length equals 11 residues. The V and J ends lost 2 bases and 10 bases respectively, with 8 bases between them. Per the germline V gene, CDR1 is KGHSH and CDR2 is LQKENI. The CDR3 protein is CASSPEGRAFF. The CDR3 DNA sequence: TGTGCCAGCTCACCAGAGGGTAGAGCTTTCTTT.

The rearrangement joins TRBV7-3 to TRBJ2-7; TRBD1 matches 9 bases. V dropped 4 bases and J dropped 6; count of bases not matched to a gene: 4. This CDR3 comprises 13 residues. From germline, CDR1 is SGHTA and CDR2 FQGTGA. The CDR3 here is CASSSRQGVEQYF. DNA of the CDR3: TGTGCCAGCAGCTCCCGACAGGGGGTCGAGCAGTACTTC.

This chain joins TRBV6-6 and TRBJ2-1, with 8 bases matching TRBD1. The CDR3 covers 16 residues. Looked up from germline, CDR1 is MNHNY and CDR2 is SVGAGI (reference sequence). V lost 0 bases and J lost 5; bases outside the gene matches: 6. The CDR3 loop reads CASSYSGQGAHNEQFF. CDR3 nucleotides: TGTGCCAGCAGTTACTCGGGGCAGGGGGCACACAATGAGCAGTTCTTC.

This clone was detected a few times. The chain carries TRBV15 and TRBJ2-5; D is perhaps TRBD1 or TRBD2 (5 bases each). The CDR3 contains 15 residues. V lost 0 bases and J 2 bases, leaving 10 bases between the germline ends. The germline CDR1 and CDR2 sequences are LNHNV and YYDKDF (reference sequence). The CDR3 sequence is CATSRDRDVQETQYF. Here the CDR3 DNA reads TGTGCCACCAGCAGAGATCGGGACGTTCAAGAGACCCAGTACTTC.

This chain uses TRBV5-1 with TRBJ2-2, with D possibly being TRBD1 (5 bases). This CDR3 spans 14 amino acids. The V gene's germline CDR1 is SGHRS and CDR2 YFSETQ. Trimming stripped 0 bases from V and 4 bases from J, with 7 bases between. This CDR3 reads CASSLEGATGELFF. The DNA for the CDR3 is TGCGCCAGCAGCTTGGAAGGGGCCACCGGGGAGCTGTTTTTT.

Worth noting for this clone: The same CDR3 also results from other DNA sequences found in this sample. The genes are TRBV7-2 and TRBJ2-1; D is unresolved. CDR1 is SGHTA, CDR2 FQGNSA, per germline. V lost 2 bases and J lost 6, with 2 bases in between. This CDR3 spans 11 amino acids. In DNA form, the CDR3 reads TGTGCCAGCAGCTTACTCAATGAGCAGTTCTTC. Its protein product is CASSLLNEQFF.

This clone was recorded a few times. The chain couples TRBV14 to TRBJ2-1, with D maybe TRBD2 (7 bases). This CDR3 has 16 amino acids. Between the trimmed V and J ends, which lost 3 bases and 9 bases, there was a span of 21 bases. Germline V gives CDR1 SGHDN, CDR2 FVKESK. The CDR3 sequence: CASSHHLIGGRAEQFF. The DNA for the CDR3 is TGTGCCAGCAGCCACCATCTAATCGGGGGGCGCGCTGAGCAGTTCTTC.

The V gene is TRBV7-8, the J gene TRBJ1-5, with a possible D match to TRBD1 (6 bases). This CDR3 has 15 residues. Germline loops: CDR1 SGHVS, CDR2 FQNEAQ. Trimming removed 1 base at V and 1 base at J, with 8 bases between. CDR3 sequence (DNA): TGTGCCAGCAGCTTAGGCAGGGGAAGCAATCAGCCCCAGCATTTT. This gives the protein CASSLGRGSNQPQHF.

The sample holds a few counts of this clone. This chain joins TRBV5-1 and TRBJ2-7; D might be TRBD1 or TRBD2, each matching 6 bases. The germline V gene has CDR1 SGHRS and CDR2 YFSETQ. The CDR3 length is 16 residues. V lost 0 bases and J 0 bases, leaving 13 bases between the germline ends. CDR3 sequence reads: CASSLEGGRSSYEQYF. The CDR3 bases are TGCGCCAGCAGCTTGGAGGGGGGACGCAGCTCCTACGAGCAGTACTTC.

This clone has a handful of counts. This chain connects TRBV18 to TRBJ2-4; D is unclear. CDR3 length: 16 amino acids. Trimming cost V 0 bases and J 0 bases, with 9 bases left between them. Germline V gene data show CDR1 as KGHSH and CDR2 as LQKENI. CDR3 sequence reads: CASSPPGRLAKNIQYF. DNA for the CDR3: TGTGCCAGCTCACCACCGGGCAGGTTAGCCAAAAACATTCAGTACTTC.

V and J are TRBV4-3 and TRBJ2-2, with D perhaps being TRBD1 or TRBD2 (6 bases each). Germline V gives CDR1 LGHNA, CDR2 YSLEER. The CDR3 has 16 amino acids. Trimming cost V 1 base and J 3 bases, with 12 bases left between them. CDR3 bases: TGCGCCAGCAGCCAAGGCGGGGACATCTACACCGGGGAGCTGTTTTTT. This codes for CASSQGGDIYTGELFF.

The genes are TRBV7-2 and TRBJ1-5; D remains ambiguous. The germline gives CDR1 SGHTA, CDR2 FQGNSA. The length of the CDR3 is 12 residues. Trimming removed 5 bases from V and 5 bases from J, with 7 bases in between. The CDR3 DNA follows: TGTGCCAGCAGCATGAGCGATCAGCCCCAGCATTTT. Translating gives CASSMSDQPQHF.

This sequence joins TRBV7-2 and TRBJ1-1; D is ambiguous. V lost 5 bases and J 1 base, leaving 11 bases between the germline ends. The length of the CDR3 is 14 residues. Germline-derived CDR1 and CDR2 are SGHTA and FQGNSA. The DNA of the CDR3 is TGTGCCAGCAGCCTACACAGCTCGAACACTGAAGCTTTCTTT. Its translation: CASSLHSSNTEAFF.

J is TRBJ2-2 and V is TRBV4-3; 12 nucleotides line up with TRBD2. Germline V gene sequence: CDR1 LGHNA, CDR2 YSLEER. CDR3 size: 19 residues. Trimming took 1 base from V and 0 from J; bases not matched to a gene: 6. As DNA, the CDR3 is TGCGCCAGCAGCCAAGTGGGGCTAGCGGGGGGGCCGAACACCGGGGAGCTGTTTTTT. Translated, it gives CASSQVGLAGGPNTGELFF.

The chain has TRBV2 and TRBJ2-7; D is ambiguous. The CDR3 contains 15 residues. V lost 2 bases and J lost 0, with 11 bases in between. Germline V lookup: CDR1 SNHLY, CDR2 FYNNEI. The CDR3 sequence: CASSEHWRTSYEQYF. The CDR3 nucleotides are TGTGCCAGCAGTGAACATTGGCGCACCTCCTACGAGCAGTACTTC.

The chain links TRBV7-2 to TRBJ1-3, with TRBD1 identical over 10 bases. The V gene's germline CDR1 is SGHTA and CDR2 FQGNSA. This CDR3 is 16 amino acids long. Trimming took 1 base from V and 7 from J; bases not matched to a gene: 7. CDR3 residues: CASSLGPGQGRNTIYF. The CDR3 DNA follows: TGTGCCAGCAGCTTAGGCCCGGGACAGGGGAGGAACACCATATATTTT.

The V call is TRBV5-1, the J call TRBJ2-1; 9 bases fit TRBD2. Germline-derived CDR1 and CDR2 are SGHRS and YFSETQ. The V gene end was trimmed by 4 bases and the J gene end by 4 bases; junction bases not matched to a gene: 6. This CDR3 has 15 residues. CDR3 in amino acids: CASSRSTSGYNEQFF. Written as DNA, the CDR3 is TGCGCCAGCAGCCGTTCGACTAGCGGATACAATGAGCAGTTCTTC.

This clone has more than one count but fewer than ten. The chain employs TRBV18 and TRBJ1-2; unclear D gene. CDR1 is KGHSH and CDR2 is LQKENI in the germline V gene. V was pared by 6 bases and J by 8 bases, with 16 bases between. This CDR3 has 13 amino acids. The CDR3 region has the DNA TGTGCCAGCTCGCAGACCGAGGCCAAGGGCTACACCTTC. It translates to CASSQTEAKGYTF.

V is TRBV5-6 and J is TRBJ2-2; D unclear. The CDR3 is 14 amino acids. The germline V gene encodes CDR1 SGHDT and CDR2 YYEEEE. V lost 6 bases, J lost 4 bases, and 13 bases lay in between. The CDR3, as DNA: TGTGCCAGCACCAACCGTGTGGGCACCGGGGAGCTGTTTTTT. Amino acids: CASTNRVGTGELFF.

This clone occurred a few times. The chain combines TRBV4-3 with TRBJ2-2; 7 bases align to TRBD2. The CDR3 is 21 residues long. The trim removed 4 bases at V and 6 bases at J, leaving 26 bases unmatched. The germline V gene encodes CDR1 LGHNA and CDR2 YSLEER. This chain's CDR3 is CASSLEPVGSGPLGFPGELFF. As DNA, the CDR3 is TGCGCCAGCAGCCTCGAACCCGTGGGTAGCGGGCCCCTGGGGTTTCCCGGGGAGCTGTTTTTT.